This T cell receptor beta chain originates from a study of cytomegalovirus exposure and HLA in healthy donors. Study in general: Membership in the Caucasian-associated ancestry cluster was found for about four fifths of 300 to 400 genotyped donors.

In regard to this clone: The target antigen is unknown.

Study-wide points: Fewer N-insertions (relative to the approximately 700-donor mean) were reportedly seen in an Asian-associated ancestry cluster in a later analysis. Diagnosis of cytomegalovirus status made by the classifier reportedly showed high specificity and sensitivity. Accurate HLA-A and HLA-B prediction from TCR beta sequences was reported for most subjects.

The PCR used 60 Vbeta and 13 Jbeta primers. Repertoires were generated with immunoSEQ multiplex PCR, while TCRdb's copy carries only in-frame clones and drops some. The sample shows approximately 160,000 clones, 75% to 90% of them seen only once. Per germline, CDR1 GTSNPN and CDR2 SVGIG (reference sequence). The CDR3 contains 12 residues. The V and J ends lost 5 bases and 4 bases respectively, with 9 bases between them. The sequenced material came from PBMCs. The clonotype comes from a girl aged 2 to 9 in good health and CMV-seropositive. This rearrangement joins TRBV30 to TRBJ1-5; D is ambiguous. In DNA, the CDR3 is TGTGCCTGGGGCGACACTAATCAGCCCCAGCATTTT. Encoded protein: CAWGDTNQPQHF.